These 5 T cell receptor beta chains were all obtained from the same sample, sequenced in a study of CD8+ T cells in alopecia areata. Extraction and reverse transcription of RNA yielded cDNA as the sequencing template. Sequencing was performed with immunoSEQ multiplex PCR; in TCRdb, only in-frame clones are kept and a portion is missing. The data hold approximately 200,000 clones, with 50% to 60% observed a single time. The treatment: oral pan-JAK inhibitor, 5-10 mg twice daily. The starting material was CD4+ T cells sorted from blood, obtained at week 4, from a patient treated with tofacitinib. The receptors stem from a human donor with alopecia areata.

This rearrangement joins TRBV5-1 to TRBJ2-3; 8 nucleotides line up with TRBD1. V lost 4 bases, J lost 2 bases, and 9 bases stayed unmatched. This CDR3 comprises 16 residues. CDR1 SGHRS and CDR2 YFSETQ come from the germline V gene. CDR3 sequence reads: CASSPLGQGSTDTQYF. In DNA form, the CDR3 reads TGCGCCAGCAGCCCTCTAGGACAGGGCTCCACAGATACGCAGTATTTT.

This clone has just a few counts. The V call is TRBV30, the J call TRBJ2-5; 8 nucleotides align to TRBD2. V lost 2 bases, J lost 1 base, and 15 bases stayed unmatched. Germline V CDR1 and CDR2: GTSNPN, SVGIG (reference sequence). CDR3 size: 18 residues. For the CDR3, the DNA is TGTGCCTGGAGTCAGGCGTGGACTAGCCGATCGTCCCAAGAGACCCAGTACTTC. Translated: CAWSQAWTSRSSQETQYF.

A word on this clone: The sample has other DNA sequences that encode this CDR3 too. The chain links TRBV29-1 to TRBJ1-1; 8 bases align to TRBD1. The CDR3 sequence is 13 residues long. In germline, CDR1 is SQVTM, CDR2 ANQGSEA. V was pared by 3 bases and J by 0 bases, with 0 bases of the junction left unmatched. Here the CDR3 reads CSVDRGLNTEAFF. The CDR3 DNA reads TGCAGCGTTGACAGGGGGCTGAACACTGAAGCTTTCTTT.

This clone has a handful of counts. The rearrangement links TRBV28 to TRBJ2-3; 9 positions match TRBD2. V lost 8 bases to trimming and J lost 6 bases; unmatched junction nucleotides: 6. The V gene's germline CDR1 is MDHEN and CDR2 SYDVKM. This CDR3 spans 13 amino acids. The CDR3 sequence is CASPAGGMDTQYF. The CDR3 DNA reads as TGTGCCAGCCCCGCGGGAGGGATGGATACGCAGTATTTT.

The rearrangement links TRBV25-1 to TRBJ2-2, with 8 bases aligning to TRBD1. The CDR3 is 16 amino acids. CDR1 is MGHDK, CDR2 SYGVNS, per germline. After removal of 2 bases from V and 2 bases from J, the junction contained 4 bases not matched to a gene. The CDR3 reads CASSEIGTGNTGELFF. Here the CDR3 DNA reads TGTGCCAGCAGTGAAATAGGGACAGGCAACACCGGGGAGCTGTTTTTT.